The present TCR beta chain was sequenced within a study of cytomegalovirus exposure and HLA in healthy donors. Notes on the study in general: Confirmation in vitro established that three CMV-associated chains were specific for CMV antigens. Later work found that TCR association rates differed between HLA loci; DRB1 had the most and HLA-C the fewest. In a later analysis, common viral pathogens appeared linked to several of the most significant clusters. HLA alleles showed associations with around 15,000 TCR beta sequences in a later analysis, at a 0.05 false discovery rate.

The J segment lost 5 bases and the V segment lost 2 bases, leaving 7 bases of the junction unmatched. The CDR3 totals 15 residues. Germline lookup yields CDR1 MNHEY and CDR2 SMNVEV (reference sequence). As to this clone: The target antigen is unknown.

13 Jbeta primers and 60 Vbeta primers were used for the PCR. The method was immunoSEQ multiplex PCR; TCRdb's version includes in-frame clones alone and lacks a portion of them. The repertoire holds about 190,000 clones, 65% to 85% seen once, with around 1.6% in the top ten. This sequence joins TRBV27 and TRBJ2-5; TRBD1 aligns across 8 bases. The specimen sequenced was PBMCs. The sequence derives from a woman younger than 35 in good health and CMV-seronegative. The CDR3 DNA is TGTGCCAGCAGTTTAGCGAGACAGGGGACGGAGACCCAGTACTTC. Translating gives CASSLARQGTETQYF.